Listed below are T cell receptor beta chains from one sample, sequenced in a study of monozygotic twins with inflammatory bowel disease. TCRdb re-called the 5' RACE reads and gives one entry per CDR3 protein, without DNA. Recorded for this sample: about 330,000 distinct CDR3 sequences. The sequencing sample was made of blood. These receptors came from a human donor with ulcerative colitis or Crohn's disease, or a healthy co-twin of an affected twin (not recorded which). The CDR3 runs from the conserved cysteine through the conserved F or W. The order of the fields is V gene, J gene, CDR3 protein.

V: TRBV18
J: TRBJ1-1
CDR3: CASSPSNPPDEAFF

V: TRBV28
J: TRBJ2-4
CDR3: CASSVTPIAKNIQYF

V: TRBV5-6
J: TRBJ2-3
CDR3: CASSLPSSTDTQYF

V: TRBV5-1
J: TRBJ2-1
CDR3: CASSAGGSQGEQFF

V: TRBV20-1
J: TRBJ2-2
CDR3: CSARDPGGPPGELFF

V: TRBV10-3
J: TRBJ1-2
CDR3: CAISEPGQGVYGYTF

V: TRBV20-1
J: TRBJ2-7
CDR3: CSASQSDRYFSPSYEQYF

V: TRBV9
J: TRBJ2-7
CDR3: CASSVGVKGHNYEQYF

V: TRBV30
J: TRBJ1-5
CDR3: CAWRRTGGDGNQPQHF

V: TRBV12-3/TRBV12-4
J: TRBJ1-5
CDR3: CASSLSQGSNQPQHF

V: TRBV12-3/TRBV12-4
J: TRBJ1-1
CDR3: CASSVLQGATEAFF

V: TRBV6-1
J: TRBJ1-2
CDR3: CASSKQRVTNYGYTF

V: TRBV28
J: TRBJ2-5
CDR3: CASTLGIWETQYF

V: TRBV19
J: TRBJ1-2
CDR3: CASSIDWGYGYTF

V: TRBV6-5
J: TRBJ2-7
CDR3: CASSYAANGYEQYF

V: TRBV12-3/TRBV12-4
J: TRBJ2-2
CDR3: CASRRTGSGTGELFF

V: TRBV5-1
J: TRBJ2-1
CDR3: CASSQGQGLNNEQFF

V: TRBV29-1
J: TRBJ2-2
CDR3: CSVDSYTGELFF

V: TRBV5-1
J: TRBJ2-2
CDR3: CASSLALAGLNTGELFF

V: TRBV5-1
J: TRBJ2-7
CDR3: CASSSGPPSEQYF

V: TRBV18
J: TRBJ1-1
CDR3: CASTADMNTEAFF

V: TRBV20-1
J: TRBJ2-1
CDR3: CSAISQARGVSEQFF

V: TRBV27
J: TRBJ1-6
CDR3: CASSRTIVSVNSYNSPLHF

V: TRBV18
J: TRBJ2-7
CDR3: CASSPLTASSYEQYF

V: TRBV27
J: TRBJ2-1
CDR3: CASSSGLATPFF

V: TRBV6-5
J: TRBJ1-4
CDR3: CASTDTLNEKLSF

V: TRBV4-2
J: TRBJ2-6
CDR3: CASREKAGTGGSGANVLTF

V: TRBV12-3/TRBV12-4
J: TRBJ1-2
CDR3: CASSLWAVNSYGYTF

V: TRBV5-1
J: TRBJ2-1
CDR3: CASSPGSVHNEQFF

V: TRBV9
J: TRBJ2-7
CDR3: CASSPRGLSDEQYF

V: TRBV7-2
J: TRBJ1-6
CDR3: CASSLASWPEGSYNSPLHF

V: TRBV10-3
J: TRBJ2-1
CDR3: CAISDRREISNEQFF

V: TRBV6-1
J: TRBJ1-5
CDR3: CASTPGGEGNQPQHF

V: TRBV12-3/TRBV12-4
J: TRBJ2-1
CDR3: CASGERLAGGNEQFF

V: TRBV5-4
J: TRBJ2-5
CDR3: CASSVPSAQQETQYF

V: TRBV18
J: TRBJ2-7
CDR3: CASSPTTGFNEQYF

V: TRBV5-1
J: TRBJ2-3
CDR3: CASSLGDRVGTDTQYF

V: TRBV27
J: TRBJ1-1
CDR3: CASSLQDSPLPNTEAFF

V: TRBV6-1
J: TRBJ2-3
CDR3: CASSEGPEYTQYF

V: TRBV4-3
J: TRBJ2-7
CDR3: CASSQEGAPTYEQYF

V: TRBV12-3/TRBV12-4
J: TRBJ1-5
CDR3: CASSPGYRGNQPQHF

V: TRBV28
J: TRBJ2-1
CDR3: CASSFGGTDYNEQFF

V: TRBV6-2/TRBV6-3
J: TRBJ1-1
CDR3: CASRWTEVEAFF

V: TRBV6-1
J: TRBJ2-1
CDR3: CASSHPVGHSYNEQFF

V: TRBV10-3
J: TRBJ1-1
CDR3: CAISDQAPNTEAFF

V: TRBV6-5
J: TRBJ1-2
CDR3: CASSYSAGEGLYGYTF

V: TRBV7-6
J: TRBJ2-3
CDR3: CSSSSLRQGPRTDTQYF

V: TRBV5-1
J: TRBJ1-4
CDR3: CASSLGGTGSNEKLFF

V: TRBV10-1
J: TRBJ1-2
CDR3: CASSETGDRGTGYTF

V: TRBV10-2
J: TRBJ2-5
CDR3: CASSESGRETQYF